The clone carrying this TCR beta chain turned up a few times. Per germline, CDR1 SGHRS and CDR2 YFSETQ. V was cut by 4 bases and J by 1 base, with 12 bases left in between. The length of the CDR3 is 14 residues. Via MiXCR, TCRdb re-called the RT-PCR reads, giving one row per CDR3 protein. The table lists about 570,000 distinct CDR3 sequences, about 11% of them singletons. The source of the sample is a study of response to subunit inactivated influenza vaccine. This sample was also put to use in a study of T cells expressing NK-cell markers. As that study records: cDNA encoding TCR beta was synthesized via 5'RACE template switching incorporating UMIs.

The material was PBMCs from blood, obtained on the day of vaccination. The V call is TRBV5-1, the J call TRBJ2-7; tentatively, D is TRBD1 (5 bases). The receptor's source is a man aged 50-60 years who received an inactivated influenza vaccine. CDR3 DNA sequence: TGCGCCAGCAGCGGCTCAACAGGTTCCTACGAGCAGTACTTC. Translated, it gives CASSGSTGSYEQYF. Complete variable domain (other parts from reference TRBV5-1 and TRBJ2-7): KAGVTQTPRYLIKTRGQQVTLSCSPISGHRSVSWYQQTPGQGLQFLFEYFSETQRNKGNFPGRFSGRQFSNSRSEMNVSTLELGDSALYLCASSGSTGSYEQYFGPGTRLTVT.